The following is a TCR beta chain sequence with its context. This specimen belongs to a study of blood T cell repertoires in COVID-19. The wider study: Researchers got acute and convalescent COVID-19 samples from the United States, Italy and Spain. Nucleic acid was either cDNA or gDNA, and it came from T cells, B-cell-depleted T cells, or PBMCs.

In the original analysis: Amplified reference gene primers provided the basis for estimating nucleated cell counts. This table comes from immunoSEQ multiplex PCR, and its TCRdb copy is limited to in-frame clones, with some not included. V, J and clone size derive from that table, while D and trimming were established from the DNA sequence. Of fewer than 500,000 clones listed, 70% to 90% were seen once; the top ten hold roughly 1.4%. This CDR3 comprises 14 residues. Trimming at V came to 4 bases and at J to 2 bases, leaving 3 bases not matched to a gene. The germline CDR1 and CDR2 sequences are KGHSY and FQNENV.

The sequence was obtained from a woman aged 25 to 39 with active or convalescent COVID-19. This chain uses TRBV16 with TRBJ2-3, with 7 bases that match TRBD1. Sequencing was done on a sample of peripheral blood. This chain's CDR3 is CASSPQGITDTQYF. CDR3 sequence (DNA): TGTGCCAGCAGCCCACAGGGGATCACAGATACGCAGTATTTT.